These T cell receptor beta chains were read from a single sample in a study of T cells after yellow fever vaccination. MiXCR, run by TCRdb on the 5' RACE reads, gives a single entry per CDR3 protein. The table records about 340,000 distinct CDR3 sequences, approximately 12% of them present only once. The specimen was CD4+ T cells sorted from PBMCs, collected 15 days after the yellow fever booster vaccination. The receptors derive from a man between 18 and 29 years old who received the YFV17D yellow fever vaccine. Each CDR3 is given with its conserved first and last residue. Each record gives: J gene, V gene, CDR3 protein.

>TRBJ1-5|TRBV5-6
CASSSSDRDSNQPQHF
>TRBJ1-2|TRBV30
CAWTPGGYGYTF
>TRBJ2-1|TRBV20-1
CSERGDEQFF
>TRBJ1-1|TRBV18
CASSPISGDTEAFF
>TRBJ2-7|TRBV18
CASSSGTGSYEQYF
>TRBJ2-1|TRBV7-8
CASRPRRGMGQFF
>TRBJ2-2|TRBV7-2
CASSSSANTGELFF
>TRBJ2-1|TRBV4-2
CASSQELGTGRNEQFF
>TRBJ2-7|TRBV9
CASSDQTGVDNEQYF
>TRBJ1-1|TRBV25-1
CASSEWQGANTEAFF
>TRBJ2-3|TRBV7-2
CASSLNVGGADTQYF
>TRBJ2-4|TRBV7-2
CASSPPGTSRAKNIQYF
>TRBJ1-5|TRBV7-8
CASSLVGAGVRQPQHF
>TRBJ1-2|TRBV5-1
CASSTRTGHYGYTF
>TRBJ1-6|TRBV6-5
CASSYIVGYNSPLHF
>TRBJ2-3|TRBV9
CASSVVGGAGDTQYF
>TRBJ1-1|TRBV5-1
CASSHGTGGTEAFF
>TRBJ1-2|TRBV7-3
CASSLPSTVIDGYTF
>TRBJ2-3|TRBV10-3
CAISTGSFDTQYF
>TRBJ1-2|TRBV7-2
CASSYNRGNYGYTF
>TRBJ2-6|TRBV6-4
CASDLEGCPGANVLTF
>TRBJ1-2|TRBV18
CASSLDNAYGYTF
>TRBJ1-1|TRBV28
CASSLANGATEAFF
>TRBJ2-2|TRBV5-1
CASSLGAGFSTGELFF
>TRBJ2-1|TRBV5-1
CASSLTAGGLNEQFF
>TRBJ2-1|TRBV19
CASSSSGTIISEQFF
>TRBJ2-7|TRBV7-2
CASSLTGGYVGEQYF
>TRBJ2-1|TRBV11-2
CASSFLGAGFYNEQFF
>TRBJ1-2|TRBV5-1
CASQRDGRLDGYTF
>TRBJ1-1|TRBV20-1
CSARDERGSTEAFF
>TRBJ2-5|TRBV20-1
CSAPHASGDQETQYF
>TRBJ2-1|TRBV4-2
CASKRGGDNEQFF
>TRBJ2-3|TRBV3-1
CASSQRGLAGGDEQYF
>TRBJ1-2|TRBV20-1
CSAPDRWNGYTF
>TRBJ1-6|TRBV20-1
CSAREELSSYNSPLHF
>TRBJ1-1|TRBV7-2
CASSPGPLREAFF
>TRBJ2-7|TRBV5-4
CASRLLGDTYEQYF